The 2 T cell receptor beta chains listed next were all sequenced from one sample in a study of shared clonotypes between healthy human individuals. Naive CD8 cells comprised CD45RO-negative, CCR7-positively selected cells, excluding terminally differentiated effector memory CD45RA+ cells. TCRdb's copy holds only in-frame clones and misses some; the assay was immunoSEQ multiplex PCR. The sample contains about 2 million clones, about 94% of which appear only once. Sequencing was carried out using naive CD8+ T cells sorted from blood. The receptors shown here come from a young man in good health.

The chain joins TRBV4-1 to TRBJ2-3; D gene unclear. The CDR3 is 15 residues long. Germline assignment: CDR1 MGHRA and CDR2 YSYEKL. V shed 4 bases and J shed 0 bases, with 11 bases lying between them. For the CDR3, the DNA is TGCGCCAGCAGCCCCGTACGGTCTAGCACAGATACGCAGTATTTT. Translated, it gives CASSPVRSSTDTQYF.

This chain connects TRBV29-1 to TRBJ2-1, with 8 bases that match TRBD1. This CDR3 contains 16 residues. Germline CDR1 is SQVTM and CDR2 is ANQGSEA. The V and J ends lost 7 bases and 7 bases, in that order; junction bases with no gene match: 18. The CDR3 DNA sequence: TGCAGCGCCCCCCCGCGGGGACAGGCCCTGTGGAATGAGCAGTTCTTC. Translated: CSAPPRGQALWNEQFF.